A selection of T cell receptor beta chains follows, all from one sample in a study of T cells in localized non-small cell lung cancer. Repertoires were generated with immunoSEQ multiplex PCR, while TCRdb's copy carries only in-frame clones and drops some. The sample includes some 1,400 clones, about a fifth of them seen just once. The sequenced sample was normal lung tissue next to the tumor, obtained before any cancer treatment. The source is a male donor at least 60 years old with stage I squamous cell lung carcinoma. The CDR3 runs from the conserved cysteine through the conserved F or W. The D gene is left open where the match is weak. Only part of the rows carry a size: once, few, many, or a class if the clone is expanded.

>TRBV7-8|few|.|TRBJ1-1
TGTGCCAGCAGCTTAGATTTGAGCACTGAAGCTTTCTTT
CASSLDLSTEAFF
>TRBV9|few|.|TRBJ2-1
TGTGCCAGCAGCGAATCCATCGCCCAGGACAATGAGCAGTTCTTC
CASSESIAQDNEQFF
>TRBV9|few|TRBD2|TRBJ2-2
TGTGCCAGCAGCGTAGCTTTGGGGCTAGCGGCGAACACCGGGGAGCTGTTTTTT
CASSVALGLAANTGELFF
>TRBV6-8|medium-sized|.|TRBJ2-5
TGTGCCAGCAGTGCTCAAGAGGGCGCGAAGACCCAGTACTTC
CASSAQEGAKTQYF
>TRBV28|large|TRBD1|TRBJ1-4
TGTGCCAGCAGTTCCCCCGGGACAGTTGGGGAAAAACTGTTTTTT
CASSSPGTVGEKLFF
>TRBV18|.|.|TRBJ1-3
TGTGCCAGCTCACCAGGGAACTCTGGAAACACCATATATTTT
CASSPGNSGNTIYF
>TRBV28|.|.|TRBJ1-5
TGTGCCAGCAGTTTCAGCGGACCCTTGAATCAGCCCCAGCATTTT
CASSFSGPLNQPQHF
>TRBV18|.|.|TRBJ1-1
TGTGCCAGCTCACCCCTGGGAAGGGAGAACACTGAAGCTTTCTTT
CASSPLGRENTEAFF
>TRBV9|medium-sized|TRBD2|TRBJ2-2
TGTGCCAGCAGCGTAGAGGGGAGCGGGAGGGGCACCGGGGAGCTGTTTTTT
CASSVEGSGRGTGELFF
>TRBV11-3|large|.|TRBJ1-5
TGTGCCAGCAGCTTACTGGAGTCGGGACCCACAAGAGATCAGCCCCAGCATTTT
CASSLLESGPTRDQPQHF
>TRBV10-2|.|TRBD1|TRBJ1-5
TGCGCCAGCAGCCATCCGGGACAGAATCAGCCCCAGCATTTT
CASSHPGQNQPQHF
>TRBV14|.|.|TRBJ2-7
TGTGCCAGCAGCCATAACTACTACGAGCAGTACTTC
CASSHNYYEQYF
>TRBV19|.|TRBD2|TRBJ2-5
TGTGCCAGTAGCCAATGGCGGGAGAGAGAGACCCAGTACTTC
CASSQWRERETQYF
>TRBV11-3|once|TRBD1|TRBJ2-1
TGTGCCAGCAGCCAGGACAGGGGGCTGAACAATGAGCAGTTCTTC
CASSQDRGLNNEQFF
>TRBV6-8|.|.|TRBJ1-5
TGTGCCAGCAGTCCCAGGTCCCGGGGTGGCAATCAGCCCCAGCATTTT
CASSPRSRGGNQPQHF
>TRBV19|.|TRBD1|TRBJ2-7
TGTGCCAGTAGCAATCGCCCACAGGGGGCCTACGACGAGCAGTACTTC
CASSNRPQGAYDEQYF
>TRBV4-1|.|TRBD1|TRBJ1-4
TGCGCCAGCAGCCAAGGACAGGGATTCAGTGAAAAACTGTTTTTT
CASSQGQGFSEKLFF
>TRBV6-8|few|TRBD1|TRBJ2-7
TGTGCCAGCAGTCCCCGACAGGGGGCGTTGGAAAGGCAGTACTTC
CASSPRQGALERQYF
>TRBV6-8|large|.|TRBJ2-1
TGTGCCAGCAGCCCTCTGGACACTTTTGTTATAGGCGGTTTTACCCATGAGCAGTTCTTC
CASSPLDTFVIGGFTHEQFF
>TRBV6-8|.|.|TRBJ2-1
TGTGCCAGCAGTTACTCTGGGACCCCGTACAATGAGCAGTTCTTC
CASSYSGTPYNEQFF
>TRBV6-8|.|TRBD1|TRBJ1-2
TGTGCCAGCAGTACACAGGGGGGGAGCTATGGCTACACCTTC
CASSTQGGSYGYTF
>TRBV28|few|.|TRBJ1-4
TGTGCCAGCAGGTCCTCGGGGACGCTTAATGAAAAACTGTTTTTT
CASRSSGTLNEKLFF
>TRBV15|.|.|TRBJ1-1
TGTGCCACCAGCGCGCGCTGGGATAACACTGAAGCTTTCTTT
CATSARWDNTEAFF
>TRBV11-3|medium-sized|.|TRBJ2-7
TGTGCCAGCAGCTTAGGCGACCTTAACTACGAGCAGTACTTC
CASSLGDLNYEQYF
>TRBV9|few|TRBD2|TRBJ2-1
TGTGCCAGCAACCTACTAGCGGCGGCCTACAATGAGCAGTTCTTC
CASNLLAAAYNEQFF